The entry below describes one T cell receptor (beta chain). Sequencing was performed with immunoSEQ multiplex PCR; in TCRdb, only in-frame clones are kept and a portion is missing. This sample carries roughly 320,000 clones, approximately 86% of them seen once, and the ten largest clones take over 1%. The CDR3 length is 19 residues. Germline V gene lookup returns CDR1 SGHTA and CDR2 FQGNSA. Germline trimming cut 5 bases from V and 3 bases from J; bases unmatched to any gene: 17. This sample is drawn from a study of blood T cell repertoires in COVID-19. This chain links TRBV7-2 with TRBJ2-7; 12 bases are a match to TRBD1. The TCR comes from a man aged 70 or older with acute or convalescent COVID-19. The sequencing sample was made of peripheral blood. The CDR3: CASSAVGTGGFSGFYEQYF. Here the CDR3 DNA reads TGTGCCAGCAGCGCAGTCGGGACAGGGGGCTTTTCAGGGTTCTACGAGCAGTACTTC.